The sequence of this T cell receptor (beta chain) was determined in a study of CXCR3-negative and CXCR3-positive naive CD8 T cells. The authors made the TRB cDNA libraries by 5' RACE using UMI labels. Each CDR3 protein gets one entry in TCRdb, which reprocessed the 5' RACE reads and gives no DNA. The sample holds just over 60,000 distinct CDR3 sequences. CDR3 length: 14 amino acids. Germline assignment: CDR1 SGHDN and CDR2 FVKESK. Naive cells were sorted as CD45RO-, CCR7+, CD27+ and CD95-. The chain joins TRBV14 to TRBJ1-2; with no DNA, the TCRdb D assignment of TRBD1 cannot be verified. The receptor was derived from a human donor in good health. Some clones in this sample may be carry-over from other donors' samples. Sequencing was done on a sample of naive CXCR3- CD8+ T cells from blood. The sample's subset: CD45RO-CCR7+CD27+CD95- naive CD8+ T cells lacking CXCR3 (TNR3-). The CDR3 loop reads CTSSQAGVGYGYTF.